The clone carrying this TCR beta chain came up many times. This sample was included in a study of T-cell reconstitution after alpha-beta-depleted transplantation in children. Preparing the TCRbeta library involved the use of unique molecular identifiers. From the PCR reads, TCRdb called clonotypes with MiXCR, one entry per CDR3 protein. The sample includes hundreds of thousands of distinct CDR3 sequences, 9.5% to 15% of them seen just once. Deletions cut 4 bases from V and 0 bases from J, with 13 bases between. The CDR3 has 16 amino acids. CDR1 and CDR2 (germline): MNHEY, SMNVEV (reference sequence). The sequence came from a human donor who donated a stem cell graft to a child with acute lymphoblastic leukemia. This sample comprised PBMCs from the stem cell graft donor, obtained from the stem cell graft. This chain links TRBV27 with TRBJ2-1; weak D call: TRBD2 (6 bases). CDR3 sequence (DNA): TGTGCCAGCAGTTCGACTAGGCCCAGCTCCTACAATGAGCAGTTCTTC. Encoded protein: CASSSTRPSSYNEQFF.